The 8 T cell receptor beta chains presented below share a single source sample, sequenced in a study of CD8 T cells in Susac syndrome. Reverse transcription of roughly 0.45 to 1 ug RNA used random hexamers. TCRdb redid the calling of the immunoSEQ multiplex PCR reads with MiXCR, one entry per CDR3 protein. The profile shows tens of thousands of distinct CDR3 sequences, roughly 94% of them singletons. Sequencing input: CD8+ T cells from PBMCs. The origin of the receptors is a human donor with multiple sclerosis.

The V and J genes are TRBV12-3 or TRBV12-4 and TRBJ1-5; 7 bases are shared with TRBD1. Trimming took 6 bases from V and 2 from J; bases not matched to a gene: 4. The CDR3 consists of 14 residues. CDR3 coding DNA: TGTGCCAGCAGAACAGGGGAGGGCAATCAGCCCCAGCATTTT. Translation gives CASRTGEGNQPQHF.

The chain recombines TRBV27 with TRBJ1-5, with D possibly TRBD1 on 5 matching bases. The germline V gene has CDR1 MNHEY and CDR2 SMNVEV (reference sequence). Between the trimmed V and J ends, which lost 6 bases and 4 bases, there was a span of 13 bases. The CDR3 loop spans 14 amino acids. The CDR3 bases are TGTGCCAGCAGATCCGGGACGGTGAATCAGCCCCAGCATTTT. Its protein is CASRSGTVNQPQHF.

The rearrangement joins TRBV7-9 to TRBJ2-5; a possible D gene is TRBD2 (6 bases). The germline V and J ends were trimmed by 1 base and 5 bases, with 17 bases remaining between them. CDR1 and CDR2 (germline): SEHNR, FQNEAQ (reference sequence). This CDR3 region has 16 residues. DNA for the CDR3: TGTGCCAGCAGCTTAGTTCCCAGCGCCGGAGGGGAGACCCAGTACTTC. Translating it yields CASSLVPSAGGETQYF.

This clonotype occurred once. V is TRBV28 and J is TRBJ2-7; 8 positions agree with TRBD1. V gave up 6 bases and J gave up 1 base; unmatched junction bases: 11. This CDR3 comprises 16 residues. Germline lookup yields CDR1 MDHEN and CDR2 SYDVKM. CDR3 sequence: CASSLEDRVWSYEQYF. The CDR3 nucleotides are TGTGCCAGCAGCCTTGAGGACAGGGTCTGGTCCTACGAGCAGTACTTC.

This clonotype has a single count. The chain has TRBV5-6 and TRBJ1-5; a possible D gene is TRBD1 (5 bases). CDR1 is SGHDT and CDR2 is YYEEEE in the germline V gene. CDR3 length equals 16 residues. Trimming left V 1 base short and J 2 bases short, with 13 bases between. Here the CDR3 reads CASSLYRGGGNQPQHF. The CDR3 DNA reads TGTGCCAGCAGCTTGTATCGGGGCGGAGGCAATCAGCCCCAGCATTTT.

This clonotype appeared a single time. V is TRBV12-3 or TRBV12-4 and J is TRBJ2-7, with a weak D call TRBD1 (6 bases). The length of the CDR3 is 14 residues. V lost 9 bases and J lost 2, with 17 bases in between. The CDR3 here is CASLSLEGAYEQYF. DNA of the CDR3: TGTGCCAGTCTATCCCTCGAGGGGGCCTACGAGCAGTACTTC.

This clonotype has just one count. The genes are TRBV12-3 or TRBV12-4 and TRBJ2-3; D is uncertain. V lost 5 bases and J 4 bases, leaving 7 bases between the germline ends. The CDR3 is made up of 12 amino acids. As DNA, the CDR3 is TGTGCCAGCAGTACAACACCAGATACGCAGTATTTT. Translation: CASSTTPDTQYF.

This clonotype was counted once. The chain joins TRBV24-1 to TRBJ2-2; 8 positions agree with TRBD2. The CDR3 consists of 14 residues. Germline CDR1 KGHDR, CDR2 SFDVKD. With 6 bases clipped from V and 6 bases from J, the junction kept 5 bases outside the gene matches. CDR3 nucleotide sequence: TGTGCCACCAGTAGGCCGGGGGGGCCCGGGGAGCTGTTTTTT. This encodes CATSRPGGPGELFF.